The source of this T cell receptor (beta chain) is a study of identical twins (dated by TCRdb to the mid-2010s). About the study as a whole: The study deep-sequenced TCR alpha and beta repertoires from monozygotic twins, unrelated adults of various ages and cord blood to test whether fetal clonotypes persist. Replicate twin experiments were performed at different times using different library preparation protocols to rule out contamination.

The sample holds a few counts of this clonotype. Its target antigen remains unknown. Per-base qualities were not stored, and no clone one base away is much larger. Study-wide findings and limitations: Fewer insertions were carried by abundant cord blood beta clonotypes; a weaker similar trend was observed in young adult naive repertoires, while no such trend was observed in memory repertoires. Out-of-frame TCR alpha sharing in monozygotic twins was systematically underestimated by recombination models, whereas sharing between unrelated individuals was in agreement with the recombination models. Out-of-frame TCR alpha sequences shared between twins showed an excess of low generation-probability sequences compared with coincidental sharing between unrelated individuals. Conclusions relied on cross-sectional statistical analysis, since the same donors could not be followed over many years. A weaker excess of twin sharing was found in beta out-of-frame sequences because the signal-to-noise ratio was lowered by fewer shared sequences. Zero-insertion analyses could be partly confounded by invariant T cells such as MAIT and iNKT, although diverse VJ usage argued against such confounding for most clonotypes.

Every donor in the study was a healthy Caucasian. Miltenyi CD45RO+ enrichment and human naive T-cell isolation kits were used to isolate memory (CD45RO+) and naive T cells from PBMC. Libraries were prepared through 5' RACE. The sequencing machine was an Illumina HiSeq 2000. A universal primer binding site was added through template switching, and the final cDNA carried a unique molecular identifier so that TCR cDNA molecules could be counted accurately. Specific primers in the conserved constant-segment region were used to synthesize first-strand cDNA for TCR alpha and beta chains. Each cDNA library was double barcoded, with a SMART-Mk sample barcode plus Illumina barcodes, to control for contamination. Two successive PCR steps introduced TruSeq adapter sequences along with Illumina sample barcodes. TCR alpha and beta cDNA libraries were sequenced on the Illumina HiSeq platform with custom primers. For the original study's pipeline: Raw reads were processed with MiGEC to extract unique molecular identifiers, and MiXCR was used to determine CDR3 positions. Recombination models were inferred per individual with the repgenHMM and IGoR tools using an EM algorithm. Shared clonotypes were analyzed with the tcR package in R, and sharing was normalized by the product of cloneset sizes. To study raw recombination without the effects of thymic and clonal selection, out-of-frame nonproductive sequences were analyzed. TCRdb reran the public reads through fastp at Q25 and MiXCR, keeping productive beta chains. Here each entry gathers all rows of one CDR3 protein and keeps the most common genes and DNA. These V and J calls rely on TCRdb rather than the paper's analysis. The sample profile shows around 220,000 distinct CDR3 sequences; roughly 10% of them were found once. The ten largest make up 10% of the sample.

The TCR originated in a man aged 50 or older in good health. The sequenced sample was memory T cells sorted from blood. This specimen's cell subset or site label, per the study, means: CD45RO+ enriched T cells.

The DNA reads TGTGCCAGTACCTCTGGGGTCGAGCAGTACTTC. Protein translation: CASTSGVEQYF. The chain is made from TRBV6-2 or TRBV6-3 and TRBJ2-7; no D gene call is confident. Trimming takes 9 bases from V and 6 bases from J, and the germline ends sit 12 bases apart. From the cysteine through the phenylalanine, the CDR3 covers 11 amino acids. The only DNA kept is the CDR3, 33 bases in frame from the first base. CDR1 and CDR2 are read off the germline V gene as MNHEY and SVGEGT.